Listed below are T cell receptor beta chains from one sample, sequenced in a study of T cell responses to AZD1222 COVID-19 vaccine. Libraries were prepared by immunoSEQ multiplex PCR; TCRdb keeps only in-frame clonotypes and omits some of them. The profile shows 130,000 or so clones, 84% of them singletons. Sample: peripheral blood, taken 28 days after the second AZD1222 dose. The receptors were sampled from an adult who received the AZD1222 COVID-19 vaccine. Each CDR3 is given with its conserved first and last residue. Each record gives: clone size, J gene, V gene, D gene, CDR3 protein, CDR3 DNA. A D gene is named only where the DNA matches it firmly. Size is omitted from some rows. Given values are once, few, many or a class for expanded clones.

NA | TRBJ2-5 | TRBV28 | TRBD2 | CASVGTSGGLGTQYF | TGTGCCAGCGTCGGGACTAGCGGGGGGCTGGGGACCCAGTACTTC
NA | TRBJ2-7 | TRBV12-3/TRBV12-4 | NA | CASSFTSSGARHF | TGTGCCAGCAGTTTTACCTCTTCGGGGGCCCGCCACTTC
NA | TRBJ1-2 | TRBV19 | NA | CASSNFRVNYGYTF | TGTGCCAGTAGTAACTTCAGGGTCAACTATGGCTACACCTTC
NA | TRBJ2-7 | TRBV5-6 | NA | CASSLAGAGVYEQYF | TGTGCCAGCAGCTTGGCCGGTGCAGGGGTCTACGAGCAGTACTTC
NA | TRBJ2-7 | TRBV5-6 | NA | CASSLGPHSYEQYF | TGTGCCAGCAGCTTGGGTCCGCACTCCTACGAGCAGTACTTC
NA | TRBJ1-3 | TRBV5-4 | TRBD1 | CASTCGQGDENTIYF | TGTGCCAGCACCTGTGGACAGGGAGACGAAAACACCATATATTTT
NA | TRBJ1-6 | TRBV5-1 | TRBD1 | CASSSATGFDSPLHF | TGCGCCAGCAGTTCCGCGACAGGGTTCGACTCACCCCTCCACTTT
NA | TRBJ1-5 | TRBV5-6 | NA | CASSITGPNQPQHF | TGTGCCAGCAGCATAACAGGGCCCAATCAGCCCCAGCATTTT
NA | TRBJ2-3 | TRBV6-1 | NA | CASSEGGTDTQYF | TGTGCCAGCAGTGAAGGGGGGACTGATACGCAGTATTTT
NA | TRBJ1-6 | TRBV4-2 | NA | CASSHDPGSSYNSPLHF | TGTGCCAGCAGCCATGACCCAGGGAGCTCCTATAATTCACCCCTCCACTTT
NA | TRBJ2-2 | TRBV4-1 | NA | CASSHPANTGELFF | TGCGCCAGCAGCCATCCCGCGAACACCGGGGAGCTGTTTTTT
NA | TRBJ2-5 | TRBV9 | NA | CASSDQETQYF | TGTGCCAGCAGCGACCAAGAGACCCAGTACTTC
NA | TRBJ1-5 | TRBV7-2 | TRBD1 | CASSLGDRDNQPQHF | TGTGCCAGCAGCTTAGGGGACAGGGACAATCAGCCCCAGCATTTT
NA | TRBJ1-4 | TRBV18 | TRBD1 | CASSPRATGGSNEKLFF | TGTGCCAGCTCACCACGCGCGACAGGGGGCAGCAATGAAAAACTGTTTTTT
NA | TRBJ2-2 | TRBV20-1 | NA | CSASLGQNTGELFF | TGCAGTGCTAGTTTGGGACAGAACACCGGGGAGCTGTTTTTT
NA | TRBJ1-6 | TRBV3-1/TRBV3-2 | NA | CASSQGQVMAPLHF | TGTGCCAGCAGCCAAGGTCAGGTAATGGCACCCCTCCACTTT
few | TRBJ2-7 | TRBV5-5 | NA | CASSLAGQTTYEQYF | TGTGCCAGCAGCTTGGCCGGACAGACCACCTACGAGCAGTACTTC
NA | TRBJ1-2 | TRBV4-3 | NA | CASSQEYTGANYGYTF | TGCGCCAGCAGCCAAGAATATACAGGAGCTAACTATGGCTACACCTTC
NA | TRBJ2-7 | TRBV6-5 | NA | CASSIQDSYEQYF | TGTGCCAGCAGCATACAGGATTCCTACGAGCAGTACTTC
few | TRBJ1-2 | TRBV7-2 | NA | CASSLGFGWDYGYTF | TGTGCCAGCAGCTTAGGGTTTGGTTGGGACTATGGCTACACCTTC
NA | TRBJ1-2 | TRBV9 | NA | CASSPRDRPTGYTF | TGTGCCAGCAGCCCACGAGACAGGCCGACCGGCTACACCTTC
NA | TRBJ2-2 | TRBV10-3 | TRBD1 | CAIGQGDTNTGELFF | TGTGCCATCGGCCAGGGGGACACGAACACCGGGGAGCTGTTTTTT
NA | TRBJ2-2 | TRBV3-1/TRBV3-2 | NA | CASSPAWRRTNTGELFF | TGTGCCAGCTCCCCCGCCTGGCGGAGGACGAACACCGGGGAGCTGTTTTTT
NA | TRBJ2-6 | TRBV9 | TRBD1 | CASSPLGTGRGANVLTF | TGTGCCAGCAGCCCCCTCGGGACAGGGAGGGGGGCCAACGTCCTGACTTTC
once | TRBJ1-1 | TRBV3-1/TRBV3-2 | NA | CASSQVLWVGGAFIPSTEAFF | TGTGCCAGCAGCCAAGTCCTATGGGTGGGGGGCGCTTTTATTCCTTCCACTGAAGCTTTCTTT
NA | TRBJ1-2 | TRBV2 | NA | CASSSEGGRYTF | TGTGCCAGCAGTTCAGAGGGGGGACGCTACACCTTC
NA | TRBJ2-3 | TRBV5-1 | NA | CASSLLQGSTDTQYF | TGCGCCAGCAGCTTGTTGCAGGGGAGCACAGATACGCAGTATTTT
NA | TRBJ2-3 | TRBV7-2 | TRBD2 | CASSQLGGSGTDTQYF | TGTGCCAGCAGCCAACTGGGGGGGAGTGGGACAGATACGCAGTATTTT
once | TRBJ2-3 | TRBV30 | NA | CAWTEFPKGRATQYF | TGTGCCTGGACCGAGTTCCCGAAAGGACGTGCTACGCAGTATTTT
NA | TRBJ1-4 | TRBV19 | TRBD1 | CASSIGQDYEKLFF | TGTGCCAGTAGCATTGGACAGGATTACGAAAAACTGTTTTTT
NA | TRBJ1-1 | TRBV15 | NA | CATSTGTWNTEAFF | TGTGCCACCAGCACTGGGACATGGAACACTGAAGCTTTCTTT
NA | TRBJ2-7 | TRBV6-6 | NA | CASSRGGTGIHKKSYEQYF | TGTGCCAGCAGTCGGGGCGGTACAGGGATCCACAAAAAATCCTACGAGCAGTACTTC
NA | TRBJ2-3 | TRBV19 | TRBD2 | CASKSGGYTDTQYF | TGTGCCAGTAAGAGCGGGGGGTACACAGATACGCAGTATTTT
NA | TRBJ2-7 | TRBV5-6 | NA | CASSRRDYEQYF | TGTGCCAGCAGCCGCAGGGACTACGAGCAGTACTTC
NA | TRBJ2-1 | TRBV10-3 | NA | CAISARGDNEQFF | TGTGCCATCAGTGCCCGGGGAGACAATGAGCAGTTCTTC
NA | TRBJ2-5 | TRBV6-2/TRBV6-3 | NA | CASSSGPWDQETQYF | TGTGCCAGCAGTTCGGGGCCTTGGGATCAAGAGACCCAGTACTTC
NA | TRBJ1-4 | TRBV12-3/TRBV12-4 | NA | CASCQVGFEKLFF | TGTGCCAGCTGTCAAGTAGGATTCGAAAAACTGTTTTTT
once | TRBJ1-4 | TRBV10-2 | NA | CASSGGRGSANEKLFF | TGCGCCAGCAGTGGGGGGCGGGGTTCAGCTAATGAAAAACTGTTTTTT
few | TRBJ2-2 | TRBV5-6 | TRBD1 | CASSLGGTGYTGELFF | TGTGCCAGCAGCTTGGGAGGGACAGGGTACACCGGGGAGCTGTTTTTT
few | TRBJ1-1 | TRBV28 | NA | CASSIRGGGNTEAFF | TGTGCCAGCAGTATTAGGGGTGGGGGGAACACTGAAGCTTTCTTT
NA | TRBJ1-3 | TRBV28 | NA | CASSLFQVDTIYF | TGTGCCAGCAGTTTATTTCAGGTGGACACCATATATTTT
NA | TRBJ2-7 | TRBV20-1 | TRBD2 | CSASSGGRYEQYF | TGCAGTGCTAGTTCGGGGGGTAGGTACGAGCAGTACTTC
NA | TRBJ2-7 | TRBV23-1 | TRBD1 | CASSHSDRVSSPRDEQYF | TGCGCCAGCAGTCACTCGGACAGGGTCTCGTCTCCGCGGGACGAGCAGTACTTC
NA | TRBJ1-6 | TRBV4-1 | NA | CASSHIVKGLQPLHF | TGCGCCAGCAGCCACATTGTTAAGGGACTTCAACCCCTCCACTTT